This T cell receptor (beta chain) was obtained from a study of T cell clonality in common variable immunodeficiency. Study findings and constraints: CVID subjects shared fewer TCRbeta clones than healthy controls did. CVID subjects showed higher TCRbeta clonality than healthy controls.

Worth noting for this clone: Its specificity is not known. The read ends 3 residues before the CDR3 terminus; that terminus is restored from the germline J gene.

Trimming shortened V by 5 bases and J by 0 bases, and 5 bases separated the two germline ends. CDR3 size: 13 residues. CDR1 is SGHNT and CDR2 is YENEEA in the germline V gene. Control and CVID samples contributed equal amounts of genomic DNA. TCRdb's table, derived via immunoSEQ multiplex PCR, lists solely in-frame clones and lacks some. The record shows approximately 30,000 clones for this sample, with no singletons present. Caucasian heritage predominated among both patients and controls. Sample: peripheral blood mononuclear cells. This sequence joins TRBV11-3 and TRBJ1-3; D is uncertain. This clonotype was obtained from a person between 18 and 70 years old in good health. The DNA read from the CDR3 is TGTGCCAGCAGCCCTCTCTCTGGAAACACC. Protein product: CASSPLSGNT. The full-length CDR3 reads as CASSPLSGNTIYF.